This TCR beta chain emerged from a study of T cells in Graves' hyperthyroidism and ophthalmopathy. This clonotype was observed many times. Amplified regions were TCR beta CDR3 sequences from RNA transcripts. With the HTBI primer set, the TCR CDR3 went through a first round of RT-PCR. A single record per CDR3 protein comes from TCRdb applying MiXCR to the multiplex PCR reads. Here the sample spans roughly 99,000 distinct CDR3 sequences, roughly 15% being singletons. Germline CDR1 reads MDHEN; CDR2 reads SYDVKM. V was shortened by 8 bases and J by 0 bases, with 7 bases between the two germline ends. The CDR3 extends over 13 amino acids.

The rearrangement uses TRBV28 and TRBJ1-4; D gene unclear. This TCR came from a woman aged 50 to 60 with Graves' hyperthyroidism. Material: blood. DNA of the CDR3: TGTGCCAGCGGCACAACAACTAATGAAAAACTGTTTTTT. Translated, it gives CASGTTTNEKLFF.